This T cell receptor (beta chain) was sequenced for a study of blood T cell repertoires in COVID-19. As for the study in general: Acute and convalescent COVID-19 specimens originated in the United States, Italy and Spain.

The CDR3 has 17 residues. The germline CDR1 and CDR2 sequences are SGDLS and YYNGEE. V lost 3 bases, J lost 3 bases, and 20 bases lay in between. Seattle patients were enrolled during active infection and followed longitudinally. Authors' data handling: Amplified reference gene primers provided the basis for estimating nucleated cell counts. TCRdb's copy holds only in-frame clones and misses some; the assay was immunoSEQ multiplex PCR. The D gene and trimming were derived from the DNA, and the V and J assignments and clone size from that table. Found here are about 130,000 clones, around 82% of them singletons; the top ten hold 17%.

The chain combines TRBV9 with TRBJ2-3; a weak D match, TRBD1 (8 bases). The sequence came from a man aged 25 to 45 with COVID-19, enrolled during active disease. Specimen: peripheral blood. CDR3 protein: CASSAGKTGGETDTQYF. The DNA of the CDR3 is TGTGCCAGCAGCGCCGGAAAAACAGGGGGGGAGACAGATACGCAGTATTTT.